The present entry profiles one T cell receptor beta chain with its context. These data originate in a study of blood T cells in healthy people across ages. Through a sample-barcoded 5' primer and a J-beta primer mix, a second PCR was run for roughly 6 to 11 cycles. Each cDNA was tagged by a template-switch adaptor containing 12 random nucleotides. Researchers report that each sample yielded at least 3 million CDR3-containing paired-end reads. TCRdb ran MiXCR on the 5' RACE reads and lists one entry per CDR3 protein. The sample carries about 1,600,000 distinct CDR3 sequences, approximately 40% recorded once. This CDR3 has 14 amino acids. The V end lost 3 bases, the J end lost 6 bases, and 12 bases lay between the germline ends. CDR1 is SGHAT, CDR2 FQNNGV, per germline.

The clonotype comes from a young woman in good health. The sequencing sample was made of blood. The gene calls are TRBV11-2 and TRBJ2-4; D not certain. The DNA of the CDR3 is TGTGCCAGCAGCTTGATGACGGCAGGAAACATTCAGTACTTC. Protein product: CASSLMTAGNIQYF. Full variable domain (rest looked up from reference TRBV11-2 and TRBJ2-4): EAGVAQSPRYKIIEKRQSVAFWCNPISGHATLYWYQQILGQGPKLLIQFQNNGVVDDSQLPKDRFSAERLKGVDSTLKIQPAKLEDSAVYLCASSLMTAGNIQYFGAGTRLSVL.